This TCR beta chain was sequenced during a study of blood T cell repertoires in COVID-19. The table came from immunoSEQ multiplex PCR; TCRdb's copy has only in-frame clones and leaves some out. The repertoire holds 180,000 or so clones, with roughly nine tenths as singletons. V lost 3 bases and J 6 bases, leaving 14 bases between the germline ends. Germline V gene sequence: CDR1 LGHDT, CDR2 YNNKEL (reference sequence). This CDR3 has 14 amino acids. Sequencing was carried out using peripheral blood. The sequence was obtained from a man between 18 and 29 years old with acute or convalescent COVID-19. The chain joins TRBV3-1 (or the pseudogene TRBV3-2) to TRBJ1-1; tentative D call: TRBD1 (5 bases). In nucleotides, the CDR3 is TGTGCCAGCAGCCAGGGGCAGGTCGGCGCTGAAGCTTTCTTT. Translated, it gives CASSQGQVGAEAFF.